The clone carrying this T cell receptor beta chain was seen only a few times. Its antigen remains unknown. This entry is derived from a study of cytomegalovirus exposure and HLA in healthy donors. PCR amplification relied on 60 Vbeta primers (plus 13 Jbeta primers). TCRdb's copy holds only in-frame clones and misses some; the assay was immunoSEQ multiplex PCR. The sample has about 36,000 clones; 45% to 55% are singletons. Trimming removed 4 bases from V and 1 base from J, with 14 bases in between. There are 15 residues in the CDR3. Germline lookup yields CDR1 SGDLS and CDR2 YYNGEE. Study observations and caveats: Follow-up analysis later connected one missense variant in DCLRE1C with trimming of TCR beta V- and J-genes. Researchers catalogued 164 TCR beta chains as cytomegalovirus-associated. The study had only CMV serostatus as immune exposure information.

Sequencing was performed on PBMCs. The receptor was isolated from a middle-aged woman in good health and CMV-seropositive. The V and J genes are TRBV9 and TRBJ2-5; D remains ambiguous. CDR3 nucleotides: TGTGCCAGCAGCCCCCGCCCCGCAGTCCAAGAGACCCAGTACTTC. It encodes CASSPRPAVQETQYF.